Sequencing of this T cell receptor (beta chain) was carried out in a study of T cell responses to AZD1222 COVID-19 vaccine (dated by TCRdb to the early 2020s). As for the study more broadly: AZD1222 recipients whose second dose came at about 4 weeks and those whose second dose came at about 12 weeks were combined into one group, since spike-specific TCR depth and breadth did not differ between the two schedules. TCR sequencing was performed for 230 to 250 trial participants, of whom around 200 were given two doses of AZD1222 and 26 were given two doses of MenACWY control vaccine. Trial participants were enrolled into age subgroups of 18-55, 56-69 and 70-plus years, which contained about 160, 30 and 59 TCR-sequenced participants, respectively. General study outcomes and caveats: Conclusions about previously exposed vaccinees are limited, since just 5 to 7 AZD1222 recipients were seropositive for SARS-CoV-2 at baseline. Because no samples from the day 14 peak response were available, repertoires could be characterized only after the peak T cell response. Epitopes outside the regions mutated in the B.1.351 and B.1.1.7 variants were reportedly recognized by nearly half of the unique spike-specific TCRs. Participants were mostly white British, with more females than males. The authors suggested clonal diversity may have been underestimated. The whole spike protein was spanned by vaccine-associated CD4 TCRs, and dominant responses were seen in regions 160-218 and 743-854. The 56-69-year group was small, and its depth increase did not reach significance, likely because of low power. After two AZD1222 doses, spike-specific TCR breadth and depth were significantly higher than at day 0 and than in MenACWY recipients.

The CDR3 regions of human TCRbeta chains were analyzed by immunosequencing. The study's processing was this. TCRs in the repertoires were matched against a reference library of SARS-CoV-2-specific TCRs that had been generated with the MIRA antigen-specificity platform. Breadth was defined as the fraction of unique TCRs that were SARS-CoV-2-associated, and depth was defined as the fraction of total T cells that were SARS-CoV-2-associated. Each spike-specific TCR was assigned to its reactive spike region and to a CD4 or CD8 class using the MIRA data. Log10-transformed breadth and depth values were compared by one-way ANOVA with Sidak's multiple comparisons tests. TCRdb retrieved this table from immuneACCESS and kept in-frame rearrangements only. Not all clones are present; in checked studies, unresolved V genes account for under half, and no reason is known for the remainder. Clone size and V and J calls were adopted from that table, with D and trimming inferred from the DNA. This sample is represented by around 65,000 clones; around three quarters of them were singletons. Around an eighth of the sample comes from the top ten.

Sample time point, as interpreted from the label and publication: baseline before first vaccination. Samples from vaccinated people were obtained from the UK trials COV001 and COV002, which included a single-blind randomized controlled phase 2/3 trial of AZD1222 (ChAdOx1 nCoV-19) in healthy adults. For TCRbeta chain sequencing, PBMC samples were collected from trial participants at day 0 and at day 28 after the second dose. The CDR3 covers 15 residues, taking in both the cysteine and the phenylalanine. This entry keeps only the CDR3 DNA: 45 bases, framed from base 1. As encoded in the germline V gene (reference sequence), CDR1 is LNHDA while CDR2 is SQIVND. V was cut back by 6 bases and J by 3 bases, leaving a gap of 18 bases between them. A note on this clone: Its antigen remains unidentified. Per-base quality was not reported, and no clone a single base away is much larger than it.

This clonotype was obtained from an adult in good health. The receptor chain draws on TRBV19 and TRBJ2-7, with an unclear D gene assignment. The sequenced sample was peripheral blood, obtained on day 0 of AZD1222 vaccination. Read as DNA, the sequence is TGTGCCAGTAGGCTCCGATCTGGACCGATCTACGAGCAGTACTTC. Its translation is CASRLRSGPIYEQYF. When the CDR3 is completed using the reference TRBV19 and TRBJ2-7 genes on either side, the full variable domain is DGGITQSPKYLFRKEGQNVTLSCEQNLNHDAMYWYRQDPGQGLRLIYYSQIVNDFQKGDIAEGYSVSREKKESFPLTVTSAQKNPTAFYLCASRLRSGPIYEQYFGPGTRLTVT.